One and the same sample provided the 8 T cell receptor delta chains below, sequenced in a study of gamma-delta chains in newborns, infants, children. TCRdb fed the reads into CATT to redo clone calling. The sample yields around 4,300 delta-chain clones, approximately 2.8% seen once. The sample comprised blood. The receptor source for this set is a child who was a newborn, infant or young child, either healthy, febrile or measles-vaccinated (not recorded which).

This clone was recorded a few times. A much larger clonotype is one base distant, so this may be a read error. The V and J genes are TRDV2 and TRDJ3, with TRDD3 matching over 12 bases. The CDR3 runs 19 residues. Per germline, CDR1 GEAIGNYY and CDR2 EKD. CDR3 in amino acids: CACDALGDTSSWDARQMFF. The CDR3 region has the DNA TGTGCCTGTGACGCTCTGGGGGATACGAGCTCCTGGGACGCCCGACAGATGTTTTTC.

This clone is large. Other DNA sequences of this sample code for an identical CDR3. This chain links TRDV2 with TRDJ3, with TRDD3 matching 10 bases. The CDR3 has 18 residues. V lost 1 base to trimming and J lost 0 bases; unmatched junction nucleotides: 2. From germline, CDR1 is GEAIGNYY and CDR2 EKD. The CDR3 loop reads CACDTGGYSSWDTRQMFF. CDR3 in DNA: TGTGCCTGTGACACTGGGGGATACAGCTCCTGGGACACCCGACAGATGTTTTTC.

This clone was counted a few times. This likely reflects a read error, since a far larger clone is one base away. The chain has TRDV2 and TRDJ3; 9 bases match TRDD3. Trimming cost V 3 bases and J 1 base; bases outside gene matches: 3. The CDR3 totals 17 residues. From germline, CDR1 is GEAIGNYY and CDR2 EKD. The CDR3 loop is CACDATGGSWDTRQMFF. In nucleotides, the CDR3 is TGTGCCTGTGACGCGACTGGGGGATCCTGGGACACCCGACAGATGTTTTTC.

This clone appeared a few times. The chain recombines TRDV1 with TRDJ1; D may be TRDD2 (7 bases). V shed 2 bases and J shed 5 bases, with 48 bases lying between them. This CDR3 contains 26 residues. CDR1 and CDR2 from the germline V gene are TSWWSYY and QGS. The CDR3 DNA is TGTGCTCTTGGGGAATTCCTCGGATGGCTTCCTAAGGTAGAGGAACTCGCGAAAAAGGGGGAAGATAAACTCATCTTT. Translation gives CALGEFLGWLPKVEELAKKGEDKLIF.

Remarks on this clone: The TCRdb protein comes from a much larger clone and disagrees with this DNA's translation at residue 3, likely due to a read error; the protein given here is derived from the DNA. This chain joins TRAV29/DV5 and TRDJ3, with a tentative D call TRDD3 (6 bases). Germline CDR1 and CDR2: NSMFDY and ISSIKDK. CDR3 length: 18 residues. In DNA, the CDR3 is TGTGCAACAAGCGCGCTGGGGACCCGGACCTGGGACACCCGACAGATGTTTTTC. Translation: CATSALGTRTWDTRQMFF.

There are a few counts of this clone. The DNA of the CDR3 is TGTGCCTGTGACGTAGTACTGGGGGATAGCTCCTGGGACACCCGACAGATGTTTTTC. This codes for CACDVVLGDSSWDTRQMFF. The rearrangement joins TRDV2 to TRDJ3; 11 nucleotides align to TRDD3. V dropped 3 bases and J dropped 0; count of bases not matched to a gene: 6. Per germline, CDR1 GEAIGNYY and CDR2 EKD. The CDR3 has 19 amino acids.

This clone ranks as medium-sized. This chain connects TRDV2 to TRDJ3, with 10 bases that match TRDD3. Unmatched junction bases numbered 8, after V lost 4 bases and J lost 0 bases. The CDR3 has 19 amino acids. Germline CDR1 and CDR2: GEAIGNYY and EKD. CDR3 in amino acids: CACDILGDAGSWDTRQMFF. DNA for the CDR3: TGTGCCTGTGATATACTGGGGGATGCGGGCTCCTGGGACACCCGACAGATGTTTTTC.

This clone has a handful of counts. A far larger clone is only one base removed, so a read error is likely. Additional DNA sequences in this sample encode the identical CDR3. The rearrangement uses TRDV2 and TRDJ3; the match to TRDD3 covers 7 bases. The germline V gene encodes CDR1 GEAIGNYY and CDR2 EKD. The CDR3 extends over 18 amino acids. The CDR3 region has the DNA TGTGCCTGCGACACCGGTTGGGGGAGCTCCTGGGACACCCGACAGATGTTTTTC. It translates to CACDTGWGSSWDTRQMFF.